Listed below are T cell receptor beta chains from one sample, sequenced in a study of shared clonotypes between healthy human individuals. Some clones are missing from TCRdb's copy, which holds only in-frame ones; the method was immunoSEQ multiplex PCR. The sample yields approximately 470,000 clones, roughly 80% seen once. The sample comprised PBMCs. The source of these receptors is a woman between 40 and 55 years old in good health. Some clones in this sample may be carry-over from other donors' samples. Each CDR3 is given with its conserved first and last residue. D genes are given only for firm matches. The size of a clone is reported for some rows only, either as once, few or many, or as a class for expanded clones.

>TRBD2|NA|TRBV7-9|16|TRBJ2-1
TGTGCCAGCAGCTTACCCGGGACTAGCGGGAGCGGTGAGCAGTTCTTC
CASSLPGTSGSGEQFF
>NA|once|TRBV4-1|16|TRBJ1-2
TGCGCCAGCAGCCATCCCATAGGGGATTCTAACTATGGCTACACCTTC
CASSHPIGDSNYGYTF
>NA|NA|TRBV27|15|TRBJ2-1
TGTGCCAGCAGTTTAACGGGTGGTCTTTACAATGAGCAGTTCTTC
CASSLTGGLYNEQFF
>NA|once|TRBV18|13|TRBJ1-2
TGTGCCAGCACTTCGAGTGAGGGGTATGGCTACACCTTC
CASTSSEGYGYTF
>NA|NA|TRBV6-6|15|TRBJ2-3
TGTGCCAGCAGTTACGCGGTCACGAGCACAGATACGCAGTATTTT
CASSYAVTSTDTQYF
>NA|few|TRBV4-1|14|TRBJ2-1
TGCGCCAGCAGCCAAGTTCCGGTTTTACATGAGCAGTTCTTC
CASSQVPVLHEQFF
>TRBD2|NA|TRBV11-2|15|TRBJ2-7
TGTGCCAGCAGCTCAGGACTAGCGGGAACATTCGAGCAGTACTTC
CASSSGLAGTFEQYF
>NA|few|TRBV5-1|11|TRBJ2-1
TGCGCCAGCAGAGCCGGGGGTGAGCAGTTCTTC
CASRAGGEQFF
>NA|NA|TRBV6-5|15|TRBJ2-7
TGTGCCAGCAGTCCGACCCCCGGGACGCCAGTAAGGCAGTACTTC
CASSPTPGTPVRQYF
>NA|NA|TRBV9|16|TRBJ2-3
TGTGCCAGCAGCTACAAAGGGGGGGATCTCCCAGATACGCAGTATTTT
CASSYKGGDLPDTQYF
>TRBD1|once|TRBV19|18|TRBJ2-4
TGTGCCAGTAGTAAAGGGACAGGGGGAGTCTTAGCCAAAAACATTCAGTACTTC
CASSKGTGGVLAKNIQYF
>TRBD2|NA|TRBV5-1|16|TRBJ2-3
TGCGCCAGCAGCTTGGGATGGACTAGCGGTACAGATACGCAGTATTTT
CASSLGWTSGTDTQYF
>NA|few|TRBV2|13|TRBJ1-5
TGTGCCAGCAGGGCGGATAGCAATCAGCCCCAGCATTTT
CASRADSNQPQHF
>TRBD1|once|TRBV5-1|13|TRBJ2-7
TGCGCCAGCAGCGAGGGGGCCCCCTACGAGCAGTACTTC
CASSEGAPYEQYF
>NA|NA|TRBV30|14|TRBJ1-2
TGTGCCTGGAGGGGAGGGACTCTTAACTATGGCTACACCTTC
CAWRGGTLNYGYTF
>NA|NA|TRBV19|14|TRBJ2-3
TGTGCCAGTAAAATTCTGGGGAGCACAGATACGCAGTATTTT
CASKILGSTDTQYF